Following are 22 T cell receptor beta chains from one sample sequenced in a study of OX40 agonist ivuxolimab in advanced cancers. Clones were sequenced by immunoSEQ multiplex PCR, and TCRdb holds only the in-frame ones, with some missing. The table includes about 89,000 clones, roughly 84% detected once. The source material was CD4+ or CD8+ T cells sorted from blood, sampled in a trial of the OX40 agonist ivuxolimab. The origin of the receptors is an adult with an advanced solid tumor such as melanoma, head and neck, liver or kidney cancer.

This clone was seen only once. The chain recombines TRBV27 with TRBJ2-3; 8 bases line up with TRBD1. CDR1 is MNHEY and CDR2 is SMNVEV in the germline V gene (reference sequence). CDR3 length: 16 residues. V lost 6 bases and J lost 1; bases outside the gene matches: 9. DNA for the CDR3: TGTGCCAGCAGCCCCGACAGGGGAGTGGGCACAGATACGCAGTATTTT. This sequence encodes CASSPDRGVGTDTQYF.

A few counts support this clone. This rearrangement joins TRBV6-1 to TRBJ1-2; D is perhaps TRBD1 (6 bases). From germline, CDR1 is MNHNS and CDR2 SASEGT. V was trimmed by 5 bases and J by 6 bases, leaving 10 bases between them. This CDR3 spans 12 amino acids. The CDR3 region is CASSRAGDGYTF. CDR3 DNA sequence: TGTGCCAGCAGTAGGGCAGGGGATGGCTACACCTTC.

This rearrangement joins TRBV10-2 to TRBJ2-1; no firm D call. The V and J ends lost 3 bases and 4 bases respectively, with 13 bases between them. Per the germline V gene, CDR1 is WSHSY and CDR2 is SAAADI. The CDR3 runs to 15 residues. The CDR3 bases are TGCGCCAGCAGTGACATCGCGAAGATTTACAATGAGCAGTTCTTC. This sequence encodes CASSDIAKIYNEQFF.

This sequence joins TRBV28 and TRBJ2-1; 10 nucleotides align to TRBD2. Germline V lookup: CDR1 MDHEN, CDR2 SYDVKM. V lost 11 bases and J lost 5; bases outside the gene matches: 24. The CDR3 is made up of 19 amino acids. The CDR3 sequence is CAGSQAPGLAWSPDNEQFF. CDR3 coding DNA: TGTGCCGGATCCCAAGCACCGGGACTAGCGTGGAGTCCCGACAATGAGCAGTTCTTC.

The gene calls are TRBV7-2 and TRBJ1-3; tentatively, D is TRBD1 (6 bases). The V end was cut by 5 bases, the J end by 4 bases, with 15 bases between. CDR1 SGHTA and CDR2 FQGNSA come from the germline V gene. The CDR3 loop spans 15 amino acids. The DNA for the CDR3 is TGTGCCAGCAGCACAACAGGGTTCTCAGGAAACACCATATATTTT. Translated, it gives CASSTTGFSGNTIYF.

This chain joins TRBV7-9 and TRBJ2-4; TRBD1 or TRBD2 may be the D gene (6 bases each). Germline V CDR1 and CDR2: SEHNR, FQNEAQ (reference sequence). This CDR3 comprises 12 residues. The CDR3 region is CATGGRLDVQYF. CDR3 in DNA: TGTGCAACCGGGGGCCGCCTTGATGTTCAGTACTTC.

The table lists this clone with a few counts. This chain connects TRBV2 to TRBJ1-4; 7 bases align to TRBD1. Trimming took 0 bases from V and 3 from J; bases not matched to a gene: 4. The germline CDR1 and CDR2 sequences are SNHLY and FYNNEI. The CDR3 loop spans 16 amino acids. DNA for the CDR3: TGTGCCAGCAGTGAAGCCCTAAGGGGGCCTAATGAAAAACTGTTTTTT. This encodes CASSEALRGPNEKLFF.

The chain couples TRBV2 to TRBJ1-6; D gene ambiguous. Trimming left V 6 bases short and J 1 base short, with 10 bases between. This CDR3 is 15 amino acids long. Germline V gives CDR1 SNHLY, CDR2 FYNNEI. The CDR3 DNA reads as TGTGCCAGCAGGGCCAGCCGATCCTATAATTCACCCCTCCACTTT. Protein: CASRASRSYNSPLHF.

The V call is TRBV10-1, the J call TRBJ2-5; 7 bases align to TRBD2. There are 15 residues in the CDR3. Germline trimming cut 3 bases from V and 1 base from J; bases unmatched to any gene: 5. Germline lookup yields CDR1 WNHNN and CDR2 SYGVQD (reference sequence). This CDR3 reads CASSDPGLGQETQYF. The CDR3 DNA is TGCGCCAGCAGTGACCCCGGACTAGGCCAAGAGACCCAGTACTTC.

This sequence joins TRBV10-1 and TRBJ2-7; no definite D call. This CDR3 has 12 amino acids. Germline CDR1 reads WNHNN; CDR2 reads SYGVQD (reference sequence). The V end was cut by 8 bases, the J end by 5 bases, with 13 bases between. Here the CDR3 DNA reads TGCGCCAGCGGTACAGTGTTCGACGAGCAGTACTTC. Amino acid sequence: CASGTVFDEQYF.

The chain's CDR3 is CASSWGVNEKLFF. The CDR3 region has the DNA TGTGCCAGCAGCTGGGGCGTTAATGAAAAACTGTTTTTT. This chain joins TRBV6-5 and TRBJ1-4; D perhaps matches TRBD1 (5 bases). The CDR3 is 13 residues long. V lost 6 bases to trimming and J lost 4 bases, with 9 bases between them. CDR1 is MNHEY, CDR2 SVGAGI, per germline.

The rearrangement links TRBV5-4 to TRBJ2-7; TRBD2 is a possible D gene (6 bases). V was clipped by 0 bases and J by 0 bases, with 7 bases between them. Germline assignment: CDR1 SGHNT and CDR2 YYREEE (reference sequence). The CDR3 totals 14 residues. CDR3 bases: TGTGCCAGCAGCTTGGTGGGGGGCTCCTACGAGCAGTACTTC. This codes for CASSLVGGSYEQYF.

The gene calls are TRBV18 and TRBJ2-1, with 8 bases matching TRBD1. With 3 bases clipped from V and 1 base from J, the junction kept 2 bases outside the gene matches. Looked up from germline, CDR1 is KGHSH and CDR2 is LQKENI. CDR3 length: 15 amino acids. The CDR3 sequence: CASSPGTGSYNEQFF. Written as DNA, the CDR3 is TGTGCCAGCTCACCCGGGACAGGTTCCTACAATGAGCAGTTCTTC.

The rearrangement links TRBV18 to TRBJ1-2; D gene ambiguous. Germline V gives CDR1 KGHSH, CDR2 LQKENI. V shed 2 bases and J shed 7 bases, with 8 bases lying between them. CDR3 size: 12 residues. The CDR3 bases are TGTGCCAGCTCACCAGCCGGTGGTGGCTACACCTTC. Translation gives CASSPAGGGYTF. Drawing the rest from reference TRBV18 and TRBJ1-2, the complete variable domain is NAGVMQNPRHLVRRRGQEARLRCSPMKGHSHVYWYRQLPEEGLKFMVYLQKENIIDESGMPKERFSAEFPKEGPSILRIQQVVRGDSAAYFCASSPAGGGYTFGSGTRLTVV.

In its sample, this clone was seen a few times. The rearrangement links TRBV5-4 to TRBJ1-3, with D unresolved. V was trimmed by 1 base and J by 4 bases, leaving 9 bases between them. Germline V gene lookup returns CDR1 SGHNT and CDR2 YYREEE (reference sequence). The CDR3 sequence is 14 residues long. The CDR3 reads CASSLMAEGNTIYF. For the CDR3, the DNA is TGTGCCAGCAGCTTGATGGCAGAAGGAAACACCATATATTTT.

A word on this clone: At one end, the junction sequence differs from germline, possibly due to a read error. J is TRBJ1-1 and V is TRBV7-7; the D is unclear. The CDR3 length is 13 residues. CDR1 is SSHAT and CDR2 is FNYEAQ in the germline V gene (reference sequence). The DNA of the CDR3 is TGTGCTAGCAGCCGCCAGGAGAACACTGAAGCTTTCTTT. Translated: CASSRQENTEAFF.

The CDR3 spells CASSDSGVDPEQFF. The CDR3 DNA reads TGTGCCAGCAGTGACTCGGGGGTGGACCCCGAGCAGTTCTTC. The V and J genes are TRBV6-4 and TRBJ2-1; D is tentatively TRBD1 or TRBD2 (5 bases each). The CDR3 length is 14 residues. V dropped 0 bases and J dropped 10 bases, with 13 bases sitting between them. Germline assignment: CDR1 MRHNA and CDR2 SNTAGT.

The chain carries TRBV7-8 and TRBJ1-5; tentative D call: TRBD1 (6 bases). Germline values: CDR1 SGHVS, CDR2 FQNEAQ. With 8 bases removed from V and 3 bases from J, the gap between germline ends came to 8 bases. The CDR3 has 12 residues. CDR3 amino acids: CASGQLNQPQHF. In nucleotides, the CDR3 is TGTGCCAGCGGACAGCTCAATCAGCCCCAGCATTTT.

CDR3 sequence (DNA): TGTGCCAGCAGTTACCCGACAGGGTCCGGCACCGGGGAGCTGTTTTTT. Encoded protein: CASSYPTGSGTGELFF. The genes are TRBV6-6 and TRBJ2-2; 7 positions match TRBD1. The CDR3 is 16 residues long. Trimming took 2 bases from V and 4 from J; bases not matched to a gene: 7. CDR1 MNHNY and CDR2 SVGAGI come from the germline V gene (reference sequence).

The genes are TRBV7-9 and TRBJ1-1; 7 bases align to TRBD1. Per the germline V gene, CDR1 is SEHNR and CDR2 is FQNEAQ (reference sequence). The ends lost 6 bases at V and 4 bases at J; junction bases unmatched: 5. The CDR3 is 13 amino acids. CDR3: CASRETGSTEAFF. The DNA for the CDR3 is TGTGCCAGCAGAGAGACAGGGAGCACTGAAGCTTTCTTT.

The rearrangement joins TRBV7-8 to TRBJ1-4; TRBD1 might be the D (6 bases). CDR1 is SGHVS and CDR2 is FQNEAQ in the germline V gene. Trimming removed 5 bases from V and 5 bases from J, with 18 bases in between. The CDR3 loop spans 16 amino acids. Written as DNA, the CDR3 is TGTGCCAGCAGCCCGAGGGCAGGGGAACCCAATGAAAAACTGTTTTTT. Its translation: CASSPRAGEPNEKLFF.

This clone was picked up one time. The chain carries TRBV18 and TRBJ1-4; 9 bases align to TRBD1. J was trimmed by 2 bases and V by 5 bases; bases with no gene match: 3. The CDR3 totals 15 residues. Germline CDR1 is KGHSH and CDR2 is LQKENI. Written as DNA, the CDR3 is TGTGCCAGCTCAACAGGGGGCGCGACTAATGAAAAACTGTTTTTT. Translated: CASSTGGATNEKLFF.